One TCR beta chain is described in this entry. Its antigen is undetermined. This record comes from a study of cytomegalovirus exposure and HLA in healthy donors. Study conclusions and caveats: Later on, a genetic analysis was performed. It linked a missense variant in DCLRE1C with V- and J-gene trimming of TCR beta.

The CDR3 covers 14 residues. V was pared by 7 bases and J by 5 bases, with 17 bases between. Germline-derived CDR1 and CDR2 are SQVTM and ANQGSEA. PCR was performed using 60 Vbeta and 13 Jbeta primers. Only in-frame clones appear in the TCRdb table, and some are missing; sequencing was by immunoSEQ multiplex PCR. This repertoire shows approximately 100,000 clones, 55% to 75% found once; its top ten account for about 2.5%. This receptor was taken from a man in his fifties in good health and CMV-seronegative. V is TRBV29-1 and J is TRBJ2-2, with D perhaps TRBD2 (6 bases). Sequenced material: PBMCs. The CDR3 bases are TGCAGCGCCAACCCCGGCGGGGCGACCGGGGAGCTGTTTTTT. It yields the protein CSANPGGATGELFF.